These 27 T cell receptor beta chains share one sample of origin, sequenced in a study of blood T cell repertoires in COVID-19. Assay used: immunoSEQ multiplex PCR; TCRdb lists only in-frame clones, some missing. The data hold around 100,000 clones, with approximately 80% observed a single time. Sequencing was carried out using peripheral blood. These receptor sequences come from a man aged 50-60 years with active or convalescent COVID-19.

The chain employs TRBV18 and TRBJ1-1; no reliable D call. Trimming stripped 3 bases from V and 5 bases from J, with 16 bases between. CDR3 size: 15 residues. The germline V gene encodes CDR1 KGHSH and CDR2 LQKENI. The CDR3 nucleotides are TGTGCCAGCTCACCCGGAGGCCGCTCCCAGACTGAAGCTTTCTTT. Its protein product is CASSPGGRSQTEAFF.

The table lists this clone with a few counts. V gene TRBV4-1 combines with J gene TRBJ2-2; D perhaps matches TRBD2 (7 bases). The CDR3 contains 16 residues. CDR1 is MGHRA and CDR2 is YSYEKL in the germline V gene. Trimming removed 0 bases at V and 4 bases at J, with 12 bases between. The DNA for the CDR3 is TGCGCCAGCAGCCAAGATCCGGGGGGCGGCACCGGGGAGCTGTTTTTT. Its translation: CASSQDPGGGTGELFF.

This clone showed up just a few times. The genes are TRBV2 and TRBJ2-7; 9 bases fit TRBD1. Trimming cost V 4 bases and J 3 bases; bases outside gene matches: 4. Germline CDR1 reads SNHLY; CDR2 reads FYNNEI. The CDR3 is 14 amino acids. DNA for the CDR3: TGTGCCAGCAGTGGGGACAGGGACGACTACGAGCAGTACTTC. It encodes CASSGDRDDYEQYF. The whole variable domain, filled in from reference TRBV2 and TRBJ2-7, reads EPEVTQTPSHQVTQMGQEVILRCVPISNHLYFYWYRQILGQKVEFLVSFYNNEISEKSEIFDDQFSVERPDGSNFTLKIRSTKLEDSAMYFCASSGDRDDYEQYFGPGTRLTVT.

The sample holds one count of this clone. The V and J genes are TRBV21-1 and TRBJ1-1; the table's TRBD1 call for D was not verified on the DNA. TRBV21-1 is flagged as a pseudogene. This CDR3 comprises 13 residues. CDR3 residues: CASSKGSYTEAFF. In DNA, the CDR3 is TGTGCCAGCAGCAAGGGCAGCTACACTGAAGCTTTCTTT.

The chain uses TRBV6-6 and TRBJ2-3; 11 nucleotides align to TRBD2. This CDR3 comprises 15 residues. The J segment lost 5 bases and the V segment lost 4 bases, leaving 5 bases of the junction unmatched. The V gene's germline CDR1 is MNHNY and CDR2 SVGAGI (reference sequence). The CDR3 spells CASSSLLAGEDTQYF. In DNA form, the CDR3 reads TGTGCCAGCAGTTCCTTACTAGCGGGAGAAGATACGCAGTATTTT.

The chain combines TRBV13 with TRBJ1-2, with D unclear. Germline V gives CDR1 PRHDT, CDR2 FYEKMQ (reference sequence). Deletions cut 5 bases from V and 4 bases from J, with 11 bases between. This CDR3 has 13 amino acids. The CDR3 DNA is TGTGCCAGCAGCAGGACTTCGGGCTATGGCTACACCTTC. Translation: CASSRTSGYGYTF.

This chain links TRBV6-5 with TRBJ1-2; D ambiguous. Between the trimmed V and J ends, which lost 2 bases and 12 bases, there was a span of 16 bases. Germline-derived CDR1 and CDR2 are MNHEY and SVGAGI. This CDR3 region has 13 residues. The CDR3 sequence: CASSYEPDSSHTF. The DNA of the CDR3 is TGTGCCAGCAGTTACGAACCGGACTCTTCGCACACCTTC.

V and J are TRBV12-5 and TRBJ1-2, with 8 positions matching TRBD1. CDR3 length: 15 residues. Germline-derived CDR1 and CDR2 are LGHNT and FRNRAP. V gave up 6 bases and J gave up 5 bases; unmatched junction bases: 11. As DNA, the CDR3 is TGTGCTAGTGGCTCTGATACAGGGGGTGATTATGGCTACACCTTC. It encodes CASGSDTGGDYGYTF.

This chain connects TRBV7-8 to TRBJ1-5; 8 nucleotides agree with TRBD1. Germline CDR1 SGHVS, CDR2 FQNEAQ. This CDR3 region has 18 residues. The J segment lost 3 bases and the V segment lost 5 bases, leaving 15 bases of the junction unmatched. The CDR3 sequence: CASSPRGLTQATNQPQHF. In nucleotides, the CDR3 is TGTGCCAGCAGCCCCAGGGGGCTAACCCAGGCCACCAATCAGCCCCAGCATTTT. Full variable domain (remainder filled in from reference TRBV7-8 and TRBJ1-5): GAGVSQSPRYKVAKRGQDVALRCDPISGHVSLFWYQQALGQGPEFLTYFQNEAQLDKSGLPSDRFFAERPEGSVSTLKIQRTQQEDSAVYLCASSPRGLTQATNQPQHFGDGTRLSIL.

The CDR3 nucleotides read TGTGCCAGCAGCCTGACTAGCGGGAGTCCAGATACGCAGTATTTT. Amino acids: CASSLTSGSPDTQYF. The rearrangement links TRBV6-5 to TRBJ2-3; 12 nucleotides agree with TRBD2. This CDR3 region has 15 residues. Losses at the gene ends were 6 bases for V and 4 bases for J; bases not matched to a gene: 5. Germline loops: CDR1 MNHEY, CDR2 SVGAGI.

The CDR3, as DNA: TGTGCCAGCAGTCCCAGGGACAGGGGTCAGCCCCAGCATTTT. Encoded protein: CASSPRDRGQPQHF. This chain uses TRBV6-5 with TRBJ1-5, with 10 bases aligning to TRBD1. Per the germline V gene, CDR1 is MNHEY and CDR2 is SVGAGI. With 5 bases clipped from V and 6 bases from J, the junction kept 4 bases outside the gene matches. There are 14 residues in the CDR3.

This chain uses TRBV19 with TRBJ2-3; 9 positions match TRBD1. From germline, CDR1 is LNHDA and CDR2 SQIVND (reference sequence). This CDR3 is 13 amino acids long. V lost 9 bases, J lost 1 base, and 2 bases stayed unmatched. The CDR3, as DNA: TGTGCCAGCCGGGACAGGGGCACAGATACGCAGTATTTT. Translating it yields CASRDRGTDTQYF.

The chain uses TRBV29-1 and TRBJ2-1, with 7 bases fitting TRBD2. The J segment lost 3 bases and the V segment lost 0 bases, leaving 8 bases of the junction unmatched. The length of the CDR3 is 16 residues. From germline, CDR1 is SQVTM and CDR2 ANQGSEA. The CDR3 region has the DNA TGCAGCGTTGAAGAAGGAACAGCGGGGTACTACAATGAGCAGTTCTTC. Translated, it gives CSVEEGTAGYYNEQFF.

V and J are TRBV6-5 and TRBJ1-1; D possibly corresponds to TRBD1 (5 bases). This CDR3 is 14 amino acids long. V was cut by 4 bases and J by 1 base, with 10 bases left in between. CDR1 is MNHEY and CDR2 is SVGAGI in the germline V gene. CDR3 loop: CASSSHTGNTEAFF. The CDR3 coding sequence is TGTGCCAGCAGTTCGCATACAGGGAACACTGAAGCTTTCTTT.

The CDR3 nucleotides are TGTGCCTGGACAAACGGCGGGAGGGGTACGCAGTATTTT. This translates into CAWTNGGRGTQYF. The rearrangement joins TRBV30 to TRBJ2-3; 9 nucleotides agree with TRBD2. V shed 4 bases and J 8 bases; nucleotides not matched to a gene: 7. Germline V gene sequence: CDR1 GTSNPN, CDR2 SVGIG (reference sequence). The CDR3 consists of 13 residues.

The rearrangement links TRBV19 to TRBJ1-1; D is unresolved. CDR1 LNHDA and CDR2 SQIVND come from the germline V gene (reference sequence). V lost 5 bases and J lost 2, with 9 bases in between. The CDR3 spans 13 residues. The CDR3 region is CASSGRINTEAFF. Written as DNA, the CDR3 is TGTGCCAGTAGTGGCAGGATAAACACTGAAGCTTTCTTT. Using reference TRBV19 and TRBJ1-1 for the parts outside the CDR3, the full variable domain is DGGITQSPKYLFRKEGQNVTLSCEQNLNHDAMYWYRQDPGQGLRLIYYSQIVNDFQKGDIAEGYSVSREKKESFPLTVTSAQKNPTAFYLCASSGRINTEAFFGQGTRLTVV.

The chain carries TRBV30 and TRBJ1-2; D possibly corresponds to TRBD1 (6 bases). The germline CDR1 and CDR2 sequences are GTSNPN and SVGIG (reference sequence). The CDR3 length is 15 residues. Trimming left V 0 bases short and J 6 bases short, with 17 bases between. The CDR3 sequence is CAWSVRGALLDGYTF. CDR3 DNA: TGTGCCTGGAGTGTACGGGGGGCGCTATTGGATGGCTACACCTTC.

The chain has TRBV24-1 and TRBJ2-3, with TRBD2 matching 7 bases. Germline CDR1 and CDR2: KGHDR and SFDVKD. V lost 6 bases, J lost 2 bases, and 10 bases stayed unmatched. The CDR3 loop spans 16 amino acids. The CDR3 DNA is TGTGCCACCAGTCAAAACCCCGGGACTACCACAGATACGCAGTATTTT. Translation gives CATSQNPGTTTDTQYF.

The genes are TRBV28 and TRBJ2-5, with D possibly TRBD1 on 5 matching bases. The CDR3 spans 13 residues. V lost 3 bases to trimming and J lost 4 bases, with 9 bases between them. Germline lookup yields CDR1 MDHEN and CDR2 SYDVKM. The CDR3 here is CASSLAGPETQYF. The DNA of the CDR3 is TGTGCCAGCAGTTTGGCAGGGCCAGAGACCCAGTACTTC.

The chain recombines TRBV10-3 with TRBJ1-2, with D unclear. This CDR3 has 14 residues. The germline CDR1 and CDR2 sequences are ENHRY and SYGVKD. Between the trimmed V and J ends, which lost 2 bases and 7 bases, there was a span of 14 bases. CDR3 nucleotides: TGTGCCATCAGTGAGGGCCCCGGGGAGGGTGGCTACACCTTC. Its translation: CAISEGPGEGGYTF.

This clone was found once. The chain combines TRBV14 with TRBJ1-6, with unresolved D. The CDR3 totals 13 residues. Trimming removed 3 bases from V and 9 bases from J, with 9 bases in between. Per the germline V gene, CDR1 is SGHDN and CDR2 is FVKESK. The CDR3 coding sequence is TGTGCCAGCAGCCAGTCAGCGGTTTCACCCCTCCACTTT. Its protein product is CASSQSAVSPLHF.

The chain joins TRBV30 to TRBJ2-7, with a weak D call TRBD2 (5 bases). CDR1 is GTSNPN, CDR2 SVGIG, per germline (reference sequence). The CDR3 is 13 amino acids. Trimming removed 2 bases at V and 1 base at J, with 9 bases between. CDR3 sequence (DNA): TGTGCCTGGAGTAAAGGACTGTCCTACGAGCAGTACTTC. This gives the protein CAWSKGLSYEQYF.

Worth noting for this clone: The sample holds other DNA sequences that translate to the same CDR3. The chain couples TRBV2 to TRBJ1-2, with a weak D call TRBD1 (5 bases). The CDR3 has 11 residues. Deletions cut 6 bases from V and 8 bases from J, with 10 bases between. Germline lookup yields CDR1 SNHLY and CDR2 FYNNEI. The CDR3: CASSRARGYTF. The CDR3 DNA is TGTGCCAGCAGCAGGGCGCGGGGCTACACCTTC.

This chain joins TRBV30 and TRBJ1-3; no definite D call. Trimming stripped 0 bases from V and 5 bases from J, with 5 bases between. The germline gives CDR1 GTSNPN, CDR2 SVGIG (reference sequence). The CDR3 totals 12 residues. CDR3 protein: CAWSVLRNTIYF. In DNA form, the CDR3 reads TGTGCCTGGAGTGTACTCAGAAACACCATATATTTT.

The J gene is TRBJ1-2, the V gene TRBV19; 8 bases agree with TRBD1. V gave up 5 bases and J gave up 4 bases; unmatched junction bases: 9. This CDR3 is built from 15 residues. Germline assignment: CDR1 LNHDA and CDR2 SQIVND (reference sequence). CDR3 sequence: CASSLGTGLGYGYTF. The CDR3 region has the DNA TGTGCCAGTAGTCTCGGGACAGGCCTCGGCTATGGCTACACCTTC.

The chain carries TRBV28 and TRBJ2-2, with D possibly TRBD2 on 6 matching bases. Per the germline V gene, CDR1 is MDHEN and CDR2 is SYDVKM. V dropped 8 bases and J dropped 4 bases, with 14 bases sitting between them. The CDR3 length is 14 residues. This chain's CDR3 is CASGVEGGTGELFF. Written as DNA, the CDR3 is TGTGCCAGCGGGGTGGAGGGAGGCACCGGGGAGCTGTTTTTT.

J is TRBJ1-4 and V is TRBV19; D might be TRBD1 (5 bases). V was pared by 5 bases and J by 0 bases, with 7 bases between. The germline gives CDR1 LNHDA, CDR2 SQIVND (reference sequence). This CDR3 comprises 14 residues. The CDR3 region is CASSWGATNEKLFF. CDR3 sequence (DNA): TGTGCCAGTAGTTGGGGGGCAACTAATGAAAAACTGTTTTTT.